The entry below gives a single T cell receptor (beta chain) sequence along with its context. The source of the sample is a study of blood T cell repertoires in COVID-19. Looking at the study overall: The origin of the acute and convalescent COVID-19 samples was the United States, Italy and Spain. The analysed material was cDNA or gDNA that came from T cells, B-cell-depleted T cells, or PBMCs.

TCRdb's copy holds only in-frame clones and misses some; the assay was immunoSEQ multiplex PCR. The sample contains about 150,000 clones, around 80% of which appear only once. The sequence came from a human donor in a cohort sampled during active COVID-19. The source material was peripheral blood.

The DNA of the CDR3 is TGTGCCATCAGTGAGGGGACAGGGGCAAACACTGAAGCTTTCTTT. Encoded protein: CAISEGTGANTEAFF. The chain combines TRBV10-3 with TRBJ1-1; 10 bases match TRBD1. The CDR3 length is 15 residues. Germline CDR1 reads ENHRY; CDR2 reads SYGVKD. The trim removed 2 bases at V and 2 bases at J, leaving 2 bases unmatched.